This T cell receptor beta chain was obtained from a study of beta chain features in type 1 diabetes listed by TCRdb under 2018. For the study in its entirety: No differences in mean age, gender distribution, total cell number or subset yield were found between patients and healthy donors. Across all samples, some 99 million sorted cells were examined, and cell number per subset correlated strongly with RNA yield. Naive and central memory subsets were obtained from all 28 donors, but regulatory and stem cell-like memory subsets were isolated from only 8 patients and roughly 8 healthy donors. In the study, recently diagnosed type 1 diabetes patients and matched healthy donors were compared on the TCRB repertoires of their sorted circulating CD4+ T cell subsets.

A single peripheral blood draw of approximately 0.11 L on average was collected from each donor into heparinised tubes. A BD FACSAria II and a panel including CD45RO, CCR7, CD25, CD127, CD95 and CD27 were used to sort naive, central memory, regulatory and stem cell-like memory CD4+ T cells. Every sorted population had a purity above 95%. PBMCs were separated immediately by Lymphoprep density gradient centrifugation and were stained directly, without being cultured. So that batch effects would be minimized, each experiment stained and sorted samples in pairs, pairing one healthy donor with one patient. General study outcomes and caveats: PCR might favor shorter templates, but patient and control samples were amplified and corrected together, so any skew would affect both groups equally. Patients with type 1 diabetes made fewer insertions and deleted more nucleotides at VDJ recombination sites, implying thymic rearrangement abnormalities. Naive, central memory and regulatory TCRB repertoires appeared to be more similar among patients than among healthy donors. Because cDNA was sequenced instead of genomic DNA, activated cells with high expression could be over-represented, although the groups did not differ in activation or CD3 levels. HLA sub-analyses involved small numbers of individuals, so any influence of HLA type on TCRB rearrangement remained unresolved. Type 1 diabetes patients showed a moderate but significant shortening of TCRB CDR3 length in all four CD4+ subsets.

Inclusive of the bounding cysteine and phenylalanine, the CDR3 is 15 residues long. Only CDR3 DNA is held: 45 bases, read in frame from base 1. CDR1 and CDR2, per the germline V gene (reference sequence), are SSHAT and FNYEAQ. The entire amount of isolated RNA was reverse transcribed using the High Capacity cDNA Reverse Transcription Kit, so the sequenced TCRB transcripts were expressed ones. Naive, central memory and regulatory T cell samples underwent deep immunoSEQ sequencing, averaging around 3.9 million total reads per sample. After sorted cells were lysed in RLT buffer, RNA was extracted with DNase-treated RNeasy Micro or Mini kits, with the choice depending on cell number. To prevent cross-contamination, each cell subset was processed individually, whereas patient and healthy donor samples were processed jointly. The immunoSEQ multiplex PCR was used to amplify TCRB sequences from cDNA, generating 87-bp fragments that spanned the CDR3 region. Amplicons were sequenced on the Illumina HiSeq platform. Per the original workflow: PCR bias was computationally corrected using synthetic template baselines, reads within Hamming distance 2 were collapsed, and singletons that could not be merged were discarded. Reads were aligned against IMGT to assign V, D and J genes, CDR3 length and insertions or deletions at six rearrangement sites. Clonotype counts were normalized to sorted cell number within each subset before computing true diversity and Gini coefficients with the tcR R package. Repertoire sharing was quantified using the overlap coefficient calculated on TCRB nucleotide sequences. As a proxy for the pre-selection repertoire, out-of-frame TCRB sequences from naive cells were analyzed. TCRdb obtained this table from immuneACCESS and retained in-frame rearrangements with V and J assigned. These tables miss some clones; where compared with another copy, unresolved V genes account for less than half of the shortfall, and the remainder is unexplained. D and trimming were read from the DNA, whereas the V and J calls and clone size are those reported in that table. The sample has around 500,000 clones on record, around 10% of them singletons. The biggest ten clones account for less than 0.06% of the sample.

This clone appeared a few times. Its antigen has not been determined. One junction end disagrees with the germline gene, perhaps due to a read error. The sequenced sample was naive CD4+ T cells from blood. The cell subset or site label for this specimen denotes: true naive CD4+ T cells. The TCR originated in a woman under 30 in good health. The sequence joins TRBV7-7 to TRBJ2-1, with TRBD2 perhaps the D gene, on 5 matching bases. The CDR3 in this case is CASSLSADSYNEQFF. Here is the DNA: TGTGCTAGCAGCTTATCAGCGGATTCTTACAATGAGCAGTTCTTC.